This T cell receptor beta chain came from a study of cytomegalovirus exposure and HLA in healthy donors. Germline values: CDR1 MDHEN, CDR2 SYDVKM. The CDR3 length is 14 residues. Trimming pared 2 bases from V and 4 bases from J, leaving 11 bases between. The primer mix had 60 Vbeta and 13 Jbeta primers. Here immunoSEQ multiplex PCR was the method, and the copy in TCRdb shows in-frame clones only, minus some. Of roughly 140,000 clones in the sample, 50% to 75% were seen once. On this clone: No antigen is known for it.

Study-level points and caveats: TCR beta V segments were, for the most part, productive about 87% or about 30% of the time in an earlier analysis.

The source is a woman aged 55-75 years in good health and CMV-seropositive. The chain carries TRBV28 and TRBJ1-2; unclear D gene. Sequencing input: PBMCs. CDR3 in DNA: TGTGCCAGCAGTTTACCATCGGTCTTCTATGGCTACACCTTC. It codes for CASSLPSVFYGYTF.